A single sample is the source of the 7 T cell receptor beta chains below, sequenced in a study of shared clonotypes between healthy human individuals. Profiling relied on immunoSEQ multiplex PCR, and the TCRdb table lists in-frame clones only, not all of them. The sample includes 2,100,000 or so clones, around 95% of them seen just once. Sequencing used naive CD4+ T cells sorted from blood. Subset reported: CD45RA+ positively selected. The receptors originated from a man younger than 35 in good health.

On this clone itself: Different DNA sequences within this sample yield the same CDR3. V and J are TRBV7-2 and TRBJ2-1, with TRBD1 matching over 10 bases. The CDR3 spans 15 residues. V dropped 5 bases and J dropped 2; count of bases not matched to a gene: 3. Germline CDR1 is SGHTA and CDR2 is FQGNSA. The CDR3 loop is CASSLGQGTYNEQFF. The CDR3 coding sequence is TGTGCCAGCAGCCTGGGACAGGGGACCTACAATGAGCAGTTCTTC.

Worth noting for this clone: The same CDR3 arises from other DNA sequences in this sample as well. The CDR3 sequence is CASSYSTSGRNEQFF. The CDR3 bases are TGTGCCAGCAGTTACTCGACTAGCGGGAGGAATGAGCAGTTCTTC. This rearrangement joins TRBV6-5 to TRBJ2-1; 13 positions agree with TRBD2. CDR3 size: 15 residues. V lost 0 bases to trimming and J lost 7 bases; unmatched junction nucleotides: 0. Germline-derived CDR1 and CDR2 are MNHEY and SVGAGI.

This rearrangement joins TRBV10-3 to TRBJ2-6; 7 bases align to TRBD2. Trimming cost V 11 bases and J 4 bases; bases outside gene matches: 23. Germline CDR1 reads ENHRY; CDR2 reads SYGVKD. There are 19 residues in the CDR3. The CDR3 protein is CASHGMGGSNRPGANVLTF. The CDR3 bases are TGTGCCTCTCATGGGATGGGAGGGTCTAACAGACCGGGGGCCAACGTCCTGACTTTC.

This clone was found a few times. V is TRBV10-3 and J is TRBJ2-2; no clear D gene. The germline gives CDR1 ENHRY, CDR2 SYGVKD. With 10 bases removed from V and 6 bases from J, the gap between germline ends came to 18 bases. The CDR3 extends over 14 amino acids. In nucleotides, the CDR3 is TGTGCCACGCGCCCACAGACGGTACCCGGGGAGCTGTTTTTT. Its translation: CATRPQTVPGELFF.

The chain carries TRBV18 and TRBJ2-5; D gene uncertain. Germline V CDR1 and CDR2: KGHSH, LQKENI. Between the trimmed V and J ends, which lost 5 bases and 5 bases, there was a span of 12 bases. The CDR3 is made up of 13 amino acids. DNA of the CDR3: TGTGCCAGCTCAGCCTACGGCTGGGAGACCCAGTACTTC. Its protein is CASSAYGWETQYF.

The rearrangement joins TRBV7-2 to TRBJ2-3; no reliable D call. The CDR3 is made up of 14 amino acids. Germline assignment: CDR1 SGHTA and CDR2 FQGNSA. The V end was cut by 6 bases, the J end by 6 bases, with 16 bases between. CDR3 in amino acids: CASRRRAGSDTQYF. The CDR3 DNA is TGTGCCAGCAGGCGTAGGGCAGGTTCCGATACGCAGTATTTT.

V gene TRBV5-1 combines with J gene TRBJ1-5; possible D gene TRBD1, 6 bases. Trimming shortened V by 0 bases and J by 1 base, and 23 bases separated the two germline ends. The CDR3 covers 20 residues. In germline, CDR1 is SGHRS, CDR2 YFSETQ. This CDR3 reads CASSLGRAGDGIGSNQPQHF. The CDR3 DNA reads TGCGCCAGCAGCTTGGGTAGGGCAGGGGACGGCATCGGGAGCAATCAGCCCCAGCATTTT. Based on the CDR3 plus reference TRBV5-1 and TRBJ1-5, the full variable domain is KAGVTQTPRYLIKTRGQQVTLSCSPISGHRSVSWYQQTPGQGLQFLFEYFSETQRNKGNFPGRFSGRQFSNSRSEMNVSTLELGDSALYLCASSLGRAGDGIGSNQPQHFGDGTRLSIL.